This paragraph covers one T cell receptor beta chain sequence. CDR1 and CDR2 (germline): SQVTM, ANQGSEA. This CDR3 contains 12 residues. Trimming removed 5 bases from V and 4 bases from J, with 11 bases in between. The entry originates in a study of blood T cell repertoires in COVID-19. Study-level information: Nucleic acid was either cDNA or gDNA, and it came from T cells, B-cell-depleted T cells, or PBMCs.

Study processing details: Cell counts per sample came from amplifying reference gene primers. Data came from immunoSEQ multiplex PCR; TCRdb stores just in-frame clones and leaves some out. That table gives V, J and clone size, and the DNA gave D and trimming. The profile shows 100,000 to 150,000 clones, 75% to 90% of them singletons. The V call is TRBV29-1, the J call TRBJ2-5; weak D call: TRBD2 (5 bases). The sequence was obtained from a man aged 50 to 60 with active or convalescent COVID-19. The sample comprised peripheral blood. This CDR3 is CSVWLAGETQYF. The CDR3, as DNA: TGCAGCGTTTGGCTAGCTGGAGAGACCCAGTACTTC.